The table lists the clone carrying this T cell receptor (beta chain) with many counts. Its antigen is currently unknown. Each CDR3 protein gets one entry after TCRdb re-called the 5' RACE reads with MiXCR. The table has more than 250,000 distinct CDR3 sequences, more than 9% seen once; the top ten hold roughly 9.5%. The sample comes from a study of CD8 T cells in ankylosing spondylitis. The study's findings and limits: Reports say disease-linked clones showed up significantly more in matched ankylosing spondylitis synovial fluid. In reactive arthritis synovial fluid and blood, some motif variants had been reported before.

V lost 3 bases and J lost 12; bases outside the gene matches: 4. CDR3 size: 12 residues. Germline loops: CDR1 MNHEY, CDR2 SMNVEV (reference sequence). Sample: blood, either unsorted or a sorted T cell fraction (not recorded which). This chain connects TRBV27 to TRBJ1-1; 10 positions agree with TRBD1. The origin of this receptor is a female donor with ankylosing spondylitis or in good health (not recorded which). CDR3 in DNA: TGTGCCAGCAGTTTGACAGGGGGCAGGACTTTCTTT. Protein product: CASSLTGGRTFF.